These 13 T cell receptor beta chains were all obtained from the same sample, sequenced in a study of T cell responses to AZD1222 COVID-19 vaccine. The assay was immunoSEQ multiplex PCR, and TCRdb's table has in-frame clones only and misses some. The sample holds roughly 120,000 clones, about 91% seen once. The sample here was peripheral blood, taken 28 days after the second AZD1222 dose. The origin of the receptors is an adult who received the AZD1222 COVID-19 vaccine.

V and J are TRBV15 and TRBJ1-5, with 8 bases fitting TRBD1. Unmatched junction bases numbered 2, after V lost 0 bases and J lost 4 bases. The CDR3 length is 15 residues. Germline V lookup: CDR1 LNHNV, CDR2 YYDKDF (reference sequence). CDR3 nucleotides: TGTGCCACCAGCAGAGAGACAGGGGTGAATCAGCCCCAGCATTTT. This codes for CATSRETGVNQPQHF.

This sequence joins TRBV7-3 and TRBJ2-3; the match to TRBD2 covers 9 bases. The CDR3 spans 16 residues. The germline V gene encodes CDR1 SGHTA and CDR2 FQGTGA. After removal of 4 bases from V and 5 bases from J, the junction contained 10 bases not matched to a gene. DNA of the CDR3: TGTGCCAGCAGCTCCTACGACCTAGCGGGGAAAGATACGCAGTATTTT. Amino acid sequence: CASSSYDLAGKDTQYF. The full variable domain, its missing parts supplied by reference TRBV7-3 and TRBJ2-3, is GAGVSQTPSNKVTEKGKYVELRCDPISGHTALYWYRQSLGQGPEFLIYFQGTGAADDSGLPNDRFFAVRPEGSVSTLKIQRTERGDSAVYLCASSSYDLAGKDTQYFGPGTRLTVL.

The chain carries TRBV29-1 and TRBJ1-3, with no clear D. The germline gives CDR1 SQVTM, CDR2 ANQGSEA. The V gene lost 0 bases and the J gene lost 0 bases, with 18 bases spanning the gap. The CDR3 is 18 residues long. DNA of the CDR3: TGCAGCGTTGAAGATCTCGAGACGGACCCAAGCTCTGGAAACACCATATATTTT. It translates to CSVEDLETDPSSGNTIYF.

CDR3 amino acids: CASSIGANTEAFF. Written as DNA, the CDR3 is TGTGCCAGTAGTATTGGGGCCAACACTGAAGCTTTCTTT. The rearrangement links TRBV19 to TRBJ1-1; tentatively, D is TRBD1 (5 bases). This CDR3 contains 13 residues. CDR1 is LNHDA, CDR2 SQIVND, per germline (reference sequence). Trimming took off 3 bases at V and 2 bases at J, with 7 bases between the two ends.

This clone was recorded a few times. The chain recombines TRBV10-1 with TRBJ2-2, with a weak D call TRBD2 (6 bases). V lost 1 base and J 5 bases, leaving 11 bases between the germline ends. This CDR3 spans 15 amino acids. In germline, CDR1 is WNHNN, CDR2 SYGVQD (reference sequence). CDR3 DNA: TGCGCCAGCAGTGAGTGGAGGGGAGTTACCGGGGAGCTGTTTTTT. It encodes CASSEWRGVTGELFF.

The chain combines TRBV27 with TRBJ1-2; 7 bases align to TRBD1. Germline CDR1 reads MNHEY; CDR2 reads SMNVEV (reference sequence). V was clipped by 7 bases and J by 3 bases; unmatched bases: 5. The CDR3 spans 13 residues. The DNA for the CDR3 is TGTGCCAGCAAGGCAGGGGGTTACTATGGCTACACCTTC. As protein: CASKAGGYYGYTF.

The CDR3 protein is CSVERSRAFF. CDR3 coding DNA: TGCAGCGTTGAAAGGTCGCGGGCTTTCTTT. The chain joins TRBV29-1 to TRBJ1-1; D not certain. V was pared by 2 bases and J by 11 bases, with 9 bases between. The CDR3 sequence is 10 residues long. In germline, CDR1 is SQVTM, CDR2 ANQGSEA.

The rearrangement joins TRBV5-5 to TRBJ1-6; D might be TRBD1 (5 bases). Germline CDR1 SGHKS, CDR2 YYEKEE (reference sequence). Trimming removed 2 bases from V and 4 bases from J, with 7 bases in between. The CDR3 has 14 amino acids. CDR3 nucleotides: TGTGCCAGCAGCTTCGGGACTTATAATTCACCCCTCCACTTT. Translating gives CASSFGTYNSPLHF.

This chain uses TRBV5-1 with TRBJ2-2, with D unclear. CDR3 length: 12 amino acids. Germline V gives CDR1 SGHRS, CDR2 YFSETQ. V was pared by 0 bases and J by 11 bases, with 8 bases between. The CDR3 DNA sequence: TGCGCCAGCAGCTTGGACCAGTTTGAGCTGTTTTTT. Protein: CASSLDQFELFF.

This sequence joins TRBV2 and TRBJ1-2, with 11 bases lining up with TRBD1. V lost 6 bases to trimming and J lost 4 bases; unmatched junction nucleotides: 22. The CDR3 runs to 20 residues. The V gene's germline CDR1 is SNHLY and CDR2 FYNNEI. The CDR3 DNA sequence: TGTGCCAGCAGGAAACCTAAAGCCGGGACAGGGGGTGTATCATCCTATGGCTACACCTTC. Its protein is CASRKPKAGTGGVSSYGYTF. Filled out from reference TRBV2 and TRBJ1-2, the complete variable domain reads EPEVTQTPSHQVTQMGQEVILRCVPISNHLYFYWYRQILGQKVEFLVSFYNNEISEKSEIFDDQFSVERPDGSNFTLKIRSTKLEDSAMYFCASRKPKAGTGGVSSYGYTFGSGTRLTVV.

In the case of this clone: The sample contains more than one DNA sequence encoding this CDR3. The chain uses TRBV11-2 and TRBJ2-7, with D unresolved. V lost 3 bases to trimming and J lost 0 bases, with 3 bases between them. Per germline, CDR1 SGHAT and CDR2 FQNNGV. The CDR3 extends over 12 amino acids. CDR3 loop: CASSLSSYEQYF. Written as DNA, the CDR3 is TGTGCCAGCAGCTTGAGCTCCTACGAGCAGTACTTC.

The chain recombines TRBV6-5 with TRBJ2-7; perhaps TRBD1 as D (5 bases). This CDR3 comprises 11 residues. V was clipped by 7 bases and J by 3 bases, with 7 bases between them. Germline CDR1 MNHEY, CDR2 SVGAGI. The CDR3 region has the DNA TGTGCCAGCAAAGACAGCTACGAGCAGTACTTC. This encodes CASKDSYEQYF.

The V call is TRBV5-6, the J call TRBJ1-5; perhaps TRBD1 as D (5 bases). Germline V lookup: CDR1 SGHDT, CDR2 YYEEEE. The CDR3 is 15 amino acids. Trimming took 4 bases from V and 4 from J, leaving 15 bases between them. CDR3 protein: CASSPLGGENQPQHF. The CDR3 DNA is TGTGCCAGCAGCCCCCTGGGAGGGGAGAATCAGCCCCAGCATTTT.